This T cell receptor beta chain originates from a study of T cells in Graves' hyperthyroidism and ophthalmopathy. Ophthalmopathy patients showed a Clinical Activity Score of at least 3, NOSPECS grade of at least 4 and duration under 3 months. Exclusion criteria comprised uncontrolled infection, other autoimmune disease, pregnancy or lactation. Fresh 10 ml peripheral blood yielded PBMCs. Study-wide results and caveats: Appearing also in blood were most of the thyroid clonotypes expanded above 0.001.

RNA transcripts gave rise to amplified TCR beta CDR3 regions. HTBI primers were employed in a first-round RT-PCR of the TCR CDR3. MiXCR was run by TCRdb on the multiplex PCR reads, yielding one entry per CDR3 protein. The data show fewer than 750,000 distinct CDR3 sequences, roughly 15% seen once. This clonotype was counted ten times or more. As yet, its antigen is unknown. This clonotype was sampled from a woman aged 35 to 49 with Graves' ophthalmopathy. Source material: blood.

The chain's CDR3 is CASSSITDYEQYF. The CDR3 bases are TGTGCCAGCAGCTCAATTACCGACTACGAGCAGTACTTC. V and J are TRBV11-3 and TRBJ2-7; D is unclear. Germline CDR1 SGHNT, CDR2 YENEEA. The CDR3 totals 13 residues. V was shortened by 4 bases and J by 3 bases, with 10 bases between the two germline ends.